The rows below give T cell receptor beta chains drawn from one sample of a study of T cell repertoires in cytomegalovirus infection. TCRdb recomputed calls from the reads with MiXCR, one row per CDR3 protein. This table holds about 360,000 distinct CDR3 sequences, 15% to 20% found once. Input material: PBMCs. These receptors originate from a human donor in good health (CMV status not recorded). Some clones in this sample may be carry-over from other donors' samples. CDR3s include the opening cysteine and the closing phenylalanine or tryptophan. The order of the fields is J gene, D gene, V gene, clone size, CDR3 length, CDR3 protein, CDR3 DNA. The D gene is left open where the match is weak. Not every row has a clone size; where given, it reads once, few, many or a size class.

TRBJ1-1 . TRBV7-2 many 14 CASSFVGSSTEAFF TGTGCCAGCAGCTTCGTTGGGTCGTCGACTGAAGCTTTCTTT
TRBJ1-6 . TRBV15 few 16 CATSRDLGSYNSPLHF TGTGCCACCAGCAGAGATCTTGGCTCCTATAATTCACCCCTCCACTTT
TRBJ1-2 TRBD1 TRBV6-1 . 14 CASSHRGLSYGYTF TGTGCCAGCAGTCACAGGGGGCTCAGCTATGGCTACACCTTC
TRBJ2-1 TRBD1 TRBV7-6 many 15 CASSSGSDRANEQFF TGTGCCAGCAGCTCGGGATCGGACAGGGCCAATGAGCAGTTCTTC
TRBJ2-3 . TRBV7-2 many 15 CASSLVITSTDTQYF TGTGCCAGCAGCTTGGTTATAACTAGCACAGATACGCAGTATTTT
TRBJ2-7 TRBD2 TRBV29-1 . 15 CSVEVALLASYEQYF TGCAGCGTTGAAGTAGCCTTACTAGCGTCCTACGAGCAGTACTTC
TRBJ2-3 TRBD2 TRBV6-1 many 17 CASSQQFSRGVGDTQYF TGTGCCAGCAGCCAGCAGTTTTCGCGGGGGGTTGGAGATACGCAGTATTTT
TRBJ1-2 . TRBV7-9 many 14 CASSPQTEFYGYTF TGTGCCAGCAGCCCACAGACAGAATTCTATGGCTACACCTTC
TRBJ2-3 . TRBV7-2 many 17 CASSLPLSGSLWDTQYF TGTGCCAGCAGCTTGCCTTTGAGCGGAAGCCTTTGGGATACGCAGTATTTT
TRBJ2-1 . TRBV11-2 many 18 CASSNNGWRERKENEQFF TGTGCCAGCAGCAATAACGGGTGGAGGGAAAGGAAGGAGAATGAGCAGTTCTTC
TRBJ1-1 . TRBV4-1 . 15 CASSQELRGSTEAFF TGCGCCAGCAGCCAAGAACTTCGGGGATCCACTGAAGCTTTCTTT
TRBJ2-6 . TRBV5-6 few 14 CASTRRAGANVLTF TGTGCCAGCACCAGGAGAGCTGGGGCCAACGTCCTGACTTTC
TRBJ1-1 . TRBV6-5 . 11 CASTEQGSDFF TGTGCCAGCACCGAACAGGGATCGGATTTCTTT
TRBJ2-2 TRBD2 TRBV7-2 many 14 CASSVPGGAGELFF TGTGCCAGCAGCGTCCCTGGGGGGGCCGGGGAGCTGTTTTTT
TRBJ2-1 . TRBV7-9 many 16 CASSPMWSGSYNEQFF TGTGCCAGCAGCCCCATGTGGTCTGGATCCTACAATGAGCAGTTCTTC
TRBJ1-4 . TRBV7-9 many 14 CASSAFDAVEKLFF TGTGCCAGCAGCGCTTTCGACGCAGTGGAAAAACTGTTTTTT
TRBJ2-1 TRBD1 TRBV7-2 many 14 CASTPQTGGSEQFF TGTGCCAGCACTCCACAAACAGGGGGCTCTGAGCAGTTCTTC
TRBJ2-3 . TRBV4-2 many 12 CASSQEGDTQYF TGTGCCAGCAGCCAAGAAGGTGATACGCAGTATTTT
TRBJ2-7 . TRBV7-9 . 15 CASSLDAARSYEQYF TGTGCCAGCAGCTTAGACGCGGCACGCTCCTACGAGCAGTACTTC
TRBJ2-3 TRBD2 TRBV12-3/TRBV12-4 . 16 CASCRGSLAGRDTQYF TGTGCCAGCTGTAGGGGAAGCTTAGCGGGGCGCGATACGCAGTATTTT
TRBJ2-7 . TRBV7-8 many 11 CASSFTNEQYF TGTGCCAGCAGCTTCACCAACGAGCAGTACTTC
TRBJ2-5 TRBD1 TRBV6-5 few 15 CASTVPGQGQETQYF TGTGCCAGCACCGTCCCGGGACAGGGCCAAGAGACCCAGTACTTC
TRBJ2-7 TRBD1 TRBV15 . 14 CATSSGTGSYEQYF TGTGCCACCAGCAGCGGGACAGGTTCCTACGAGCAGTACTTC
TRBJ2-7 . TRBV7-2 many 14 CASSLALGGYEQYF TGTGCCAGCAGCTTAGCCCTAGGGGGCTACGAGCAGTACTTC
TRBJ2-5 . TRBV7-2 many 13 CASSFDVEETQYF TGTGCCAGCAGCTTTGACGTTGAGGAGACCCAGTACTTC
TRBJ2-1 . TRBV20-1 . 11 CSAEIGDEQFF TGCAGTGCGGAGATCGGCGATGAGCAGTTCTTC
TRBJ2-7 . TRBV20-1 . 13 CSARRWGSYEQYF TGCAGTGCTAGAAGGTGGGGGTCCTACGAGCAGTACTTC
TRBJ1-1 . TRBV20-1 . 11 CSQRVYTEAFF TGCAGTCAAAGGGTGTACACTGAAGCTTTCTTT
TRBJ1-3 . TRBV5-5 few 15 CASSLWALGGNTIYF TGTGCCAGCAGCTTGTGGGCCCTCGGTGGAAACACCATATATTTT
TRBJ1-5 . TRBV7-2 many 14 CASSPGQSGQPQHF TGTGCCAGCAGCCCAGGACAGTCCGGACAGCCCCAGCATTTT
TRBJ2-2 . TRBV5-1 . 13 CASSLMGTGELFF TGCGCCAGCAGCTTGATGGGAACCGGGGAGCTGTTTTTT
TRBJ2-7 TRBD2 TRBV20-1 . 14 CSVSGLAGVNEQYF TGCAGTGTTTCCGGACTAGCGGGAGTTAATGAGCAGTACTTC
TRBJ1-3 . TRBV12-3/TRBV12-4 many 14 CASSSLSSGNTIYF TGTGCCAGCAGTTCCCTGAGCTCTGGAAACACCATATATTTT
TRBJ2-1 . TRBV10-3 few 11 CAISQGNEQFF TGTGCCATCAGTCAGGGAAATGAGCAGTTCTTC
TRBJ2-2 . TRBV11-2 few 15 CASSLVRLGTGELFF TGTGCCAGCAGCTTAGTGCGGTTGGGGACCGGGGAGCTGTTTTTT
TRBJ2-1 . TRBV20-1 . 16 CSAAPTGTWGMNEQFF TGCAGTGCTGCCCCAACCGGGACCTGGGGGATGAATGAGCAGTTCTTC
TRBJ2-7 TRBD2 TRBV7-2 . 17 CARSLTSGGPSSYEQYF TGTGCCAGGAGCCTCACTAGCGGGGGGCCGTCCTCCTACGAGCAGTACTTC
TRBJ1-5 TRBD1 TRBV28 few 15 CASSLGTGAPSPQHF TGTGCCAGCAGTTTGGGGACAGGGGCCCCTTCGCCCCAGCATTTT
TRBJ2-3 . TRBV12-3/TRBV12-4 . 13 CASSFPGEDTQYF TGTGCCAGCAGTTTCCCGGGAGAGGATACGCAGTATTTT
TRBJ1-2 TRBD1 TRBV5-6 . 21 CASSLVWGPRDRNEKSYGYTF TGTGCCAGCAGCTTGGTTTGGGGGCCAAGGGACAGGAACGAAAAGAGCTATGGCTACACCTTC
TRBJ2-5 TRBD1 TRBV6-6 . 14 CASKQQGVPETQYF TGTGCCAGCAAACAACAGGGGGTACCAGAGACCCAGTACTTC
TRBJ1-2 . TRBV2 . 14 CASSAGWGVYGYTF TGTGCCAGCAGTGCCGGTTGGGGGGTCTATGGCTACACCTTC
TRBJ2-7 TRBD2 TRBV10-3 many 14 CAIRGLAGSYEQYF TGTGCCATCAGGGGACTAGCGGGTTCCTACGAGCAGTACTTC
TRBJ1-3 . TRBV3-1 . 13 CARRGISGNTIYF TGTGCACGCAGGGGTATCTCTGGAAACACCATATATTTT
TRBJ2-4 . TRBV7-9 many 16 CASSLWTVKAKNIQYF TGTGCCAGCAGCTTGTGGACAGTGAAGGCCAAAAACATTCAGTACTTC
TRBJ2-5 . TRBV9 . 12 CASSVGQETQYF TGTGCCAGCAGCGTAGGGCAAGAGACCCAGTACTTC
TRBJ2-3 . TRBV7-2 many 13 CASSFLNTDTQYF TGTGCCAGCAGCTTTCTGAACACAGATACGCAGTATTTT